This T cell receptor beta chain was captured by sequencing in a study of cytomegalovirus exposure and HLA in healthy donors. General observations from the study: Later, an analysis found that TCR clusters from the first cohort tended to co-occur in the 90 to 150 validation repertoires. The study put some 150 TCR beta chains on its list as cytomegalovirus-associated.

The germline V gene encodes CDR1 SEHNR and CDR2 FQNEAQ (reference sequence). This CDR3 has 14 residues. The V and J ends lost 3 bases and 1 base respectively, with 9 bases between them. About this clone: Antigen specificity is unknown.

Clones were read by immunoSEQ multiplex PCR, and TCRdb kept only the in-frame ones, dropping some. The table includes 150,000 to 200,000 clones, around nine tenths detected once. The sequence was collected from a man younger than 40 in good health and CMV-seropositive. The chain recombines TRBV7-9 with TRBJ1-1; D ambiguous. Specimen: PBMCs. The CDR3 nucleotides read TGTGCCAGCAGCTTCCAGCTCTCGAACACTGAAGCTTTCTTT. Translated, it gives CASSFQLSNTEAFF.